This T cell receptor (beta chain) was identified in a study of radiotherapy plus CTLA-4 blockade in lung cancer (dated by TCRdb to the late 2010s). Study-wide context: Among enrolled patients, under 20% had an objective response and 31% reached disease control.

General conclusions and limits of the study: After treatment with radiotherapy and ipilimumab, TCR clones that came from tumors expanded in the peripheral blood. Increased serum interferon-beta after radiation, together with early dynamic changes in blood T cell clones, were reported to be the strongest predictors of response.

Trimmed from V: 5 bases; trimmed from J: 5 bases; junction bases lacking a gene match: 6. Counted from cysteine to phenylalanine, this CDR3 has 14 amino acids. This entry keeps only the CDR3 DNA: 42 bases, framed from base 1. CDR1 and CDR2 are drawn from the germline V gene: SGHNT, YENEEA. Points on this clone: Its target antigen remains unknown. No quality values exist for individual bases; no much larger clone is one base distant.

The study tested focal radiation therapy combined with CTLA-4 blockade (ipilimumab) in patients with chemo-refractory metastatic non-small-cell lung cancer. Receptors were amplified or captured by the immunoSEQ multiplex PCR assay. The table was pulled from immuneACCESS by TCRdb, which kept in-frame rearrangements only. Such tables lose some clones; where checked, under half of the loss comes from unresolved V genes, and the rest has no known cause. The sample table contains 40,000 to 50,000 clones; only one count was recorded for about 75% of them. Approximately 9.9% of the sample rests with the top ten.

The V and J genes are TRBV11-3 and TRBJ1-1; 9 nucleotides in the junction match TRBD1. The source is a human donor with non-small cell lung cancer who had stable disease on radiotherapy plus ipilimumab. The source was peripheral blood, collected from a patient treated with radiotherapy plus ipilimumab. The nucleotides read TGTGCCAGCAGCAATACAGGGGGCTGGACTGAAGCTTTCTTT. This sequence encodes CASSNTGGWTEAFF.